A single sample gave rise to the 29 T cell receptor beta chains below, sequenced in a study of T-cell memory formation after mild COVID-19 (dated by TCRdb to the early 2020s). The method was 5' RACE. Sequenced using an Illumina NovaSeq 6000. The raw public data were reprocessed by TCRdb itself: fastp quality trimming at Q25, MiXCR clonotype calling, in-frame beta chains only. Rows with one shared CDR3 protein collapse into an entry with the most common genes and DNA. The sample profile shows about 140,000 distinct CDR3 sequences; 11% to 15% of them were found once. The ten top clones hold under 30% of the sample. Source material: PBMCs or a T cell subset sorted from them (not recorded which). The receptor set was obtained from an adult woman who had mild COVID-19 (a few samples of this study predate the infection). The sample titles of this study are shuffled in the database, so cell type and time point are left out; the donor was told from shared clones.

Only a few counts were recorded for this clonotype. The chain carries TRBV9 and TRBJ1-6, with 7 bases matching TRBD1. Germline V gene sequence: CDR1 SGDLS, CDR2 YYNGEE. This CDR3 has 15 residues. V lost 8 bases, J lost 0 bases, and 5 bases stayed unmatched. The CDR3 DNA reads TGTGCCAGTTCGACAGGGAGCTCCTATAATTCACCCCTCCACTTT. Translation gives CASSTGSSYNSPLHF.

The chain links TRBV7-9 to TRBJ2-2; 7 bases fit TRBD1. CDR3 size: 15 residues. CDR1 is SEHNR and CDR2 is FQNEAQ in the germline V gene (reference sequence). Losses at the gene ends were 4 bases for V and 6 bases for J; bases not matched to a gene: 8. CDR3 region: CASSSPDRAPGELFF. In DNA form, the CDR3 reads TGTGCCAGCAGCTCCCCCGACAGGGCCCCCGGGGAGCTGTTTTTT.

The rearrangement uses TRBV6-6 and TRBJ1-1; D remains ambiguous. The ends were cut back, 8 bases at V and 7 bases at J, with 14 bases in the middle. The CDR3 totals 12 residues. Germline assignment: CDR1 MNHNY and CDR2 SVGAGI (reference sequence). The CDR3 DNA reads TGTGCCAGCTTAAAGTCAGGCGGTGAAGCTTTCTTT. It codes for CASLKSGGEAFF.

This clonotype showed up just a few times. V is TRBV7-2 and J is TRBJ1-1; 7 bases are a match to TRBD1. The CDR3 loop spans 16 amino acids. The junction had 9 bases not matched to a gene; V was cut back by 5 bases and J by 0 bases. CDR1 is SGHTA and CDR2 is FQGNSA in the germline V gene. CDR3 amino acids: CASSEGQEGMNTEAFF. The CDR3 nucleotides are TGTGCCAGCAGCGAAGGACAGGAGGGAATGAACACTGAAGCTTTCTTT.

This chain joins TRBV24-1 and TRBJ2-7; TRBD2 aligns across 13 bases. The V and J ends lost 4 bases and 6 bases, in that order; junction bases with no gene match: 5. This CDR3 spans 15 amino acids. The germline CDR1 and CDR2 sequences are KGHDR and SFDVKD. CDR3 DNA: TGTGCCACCAGTGACGGACTAGCGGGAGCATTCGAGCAGTACTTC. Its translation: CATSDGLAGAFEQYF.

This chain links TRBV7-9 with TRBJ2-2; D gene ambiguous. V was shortened by 7 bases and J by 3 bases, with 3 bases between the two germline ends. The CDR3 has 11 residues. The germline gives CDR1 SEHNR, CDR2 FQNEAQ (reference sequence). The CDR3 spells CASTYTGELFF. For the CDR3, the DNA is TGTGCCAGCACCTACACCGGGGAGCTGTTTTTT. Using reference TRBV7-9 and TRBJ2-2 for the parts outside the CDR3, the full variable domain is DTGVSQNPRHKITKRGQNVTFRCDPISEHNRLYWYRQTLGQGPEFLTYFQNEAQLEKSRLLSDRFSAERPKGSFSTLEIQRTEQGDSAMYLCASTYTGELFFGEGSRLTVL.

Ten or more counts support this clonotype. The chain has TRBV6-1 and TRBJ2-3; D remains unclear. The germline V gene has CDR1 MNHNS and CDR2 SASEGT. V lost 3 bases to trimming and J lost 2 bases, with 9 bases between them. The CDR3 has 14 residues. The CDR3 loop is CASSEPLHTDTQYF. DNA of the CDR3: TGTGCCAGCAGTGAGCCGCTTCACACAGATACGCAGTATTTT.

This clonotype was counted only a few times. V and J are TRBV4-2 and TRBJ2-1, with 7 bases aligning to TRBD2. The CDR3 sequence is 18 residues long. The germline CDR1 and CDR2 sequences are LGHNA and YNFKEQ. V gave up 0 bases and J gave up 0 bases; unmatched junction bases: 8. CDR3 nucleotide sequence: TGTGCCAGCAGCCAAGATGAAGCGGGGACCATCTCCTACAATGAGCAGTTCTTC. Amino acids: CASSQDEAGTISYNEQFF.

The chain employs TRBV7-9 and TRBJ1-2, with 9 bases identical to TRBD1. The CDR3 runs to 17 residues. Losses at the gene ends were 1 base for V and 1 base for J; bases not matched to a gene: 7. Germline V gives CDR1 SEHNR, CDR2 FQNEAQ (reference sequence). The CDR3 spells CASSLEVGQGINYGYTF. DNA for the CDR3: TGTGCCAGCAGCTTAGAAGTGGGACAGGGAATTAACTATGGCTACACCTTC.

This chain uses TRBV7-9 with TRBJ2-5; TRBD2 aligns across 9 bases. CDR1 and CDR2 from the germline V gene are SEHNR and FQNEAQ (reference sequence). With V trimmed by 2 bases and J by 7 bases, 8 bases remained unmatched. The CDR3 consists of 15 residues. CDR3 in amino acids: CASSLLREGLGTQYF. DNA of the CDR3: TGTGCCAGCAGCTTACTGCGGGAGGGCCTAGGGACCCAGTACTTC.

The V gene is TRBV7-9, the J gene TRBJ2-7; a weak D match, TRBD1 (6 bases). CDR1 and CDR2 (germline): SEHNR, FQNEAQ (reference sequence). This CDR3 has 14 residues. V lost 5 bases and J lost 2, with 13 bases in between. The chain's CDR3 is CASSHPGQPYEQYF. CDR3 DNA: TGTGCCAGCAGCCACCCCGGACAGCCCTACGAGCAGTACTTC.

This clonotype was found a few times. This chain links TRBV7-8 with TRBJ2-5; 13 bases fit TRBD2. The CDR3 runs 21 residues. CDR1 is SGHVS, CDR2 FQNEAQ, per germline. The junction had 19 bases not matched to a gene; V was cut back by 2 bases and J by 4 bases. The CDR3 is CASSLQRTSGRNLLVRETQYF. CDR3 coding DNA: TGTGCCAGCAGCTTACAGCGGACTAGCGGGAGAAACCTGTTAGTACGAGAGACCCAGTACTTC.

The J gene is TRBJ1-1, the V gene TRBV6-5, with unresolved D. The CDR3 spans 15 residues. Trimming removed 2 bases from V and 3 bases from J, with 13 bases in between. Germline CDR1 reads MNHEY; CDR2 reads SVGAGI. CDR3 protein: CASSYLYRAYTEAFF. As DNA, the CDR3 is TGTGCCAGCAGTTACCTCTACCGGGCCTACACTGAAGCTTTCTTT.

The chain recombines TRBV10-3 with TRBJ2-7; weak D call: TRBD1 (5 bases). CDR1 and CDR2 from the germline V gene are ENHRY and SYGVKD. The V end was cut by 5 bases, the J end by 5 bases, with 22 bases between. This CDR3 region has 16 residues. In DNA form, the CDR3 reads TGTGCCATCAGTAACTTCCAGGGTGGAGTGCTCCACGAGCAGTACTTC. Translation gives CAISNFQGGVLHEQYF.

The V and J genes are TRBV13 and TRBJ2-2, with 11 bases matching TRBD1. The CDR3 has 16 amino acids. J gave up 4 bases and V 5 bases, and 6 bases lay outside the gene matches. CDR1 and CDR2 from the germline V gene are PRHDT and FYEKMQ (reference sequence). The CDR3 DNA is TGTGCCAGCAGCCCCCGGGACAGGGGGTTCACCGGGGAGCTGTTTTTT. Protein: CASSPRDRGFTGELFF.

This clonotype has ten or more counts. The V call is TRBV5-5, the J call TRBJ2-1; D is undetermined. The V gene's germline CDR1 is SGHKS and CDR2 YYEKEE (reference sequence). V shed 1 base and J shed 9 bases, with 5 bases lying between them. CDR3 size: 11 residues. The CDR3 DNA is TGTGCCAGCAGCTTGTTTGGTGAGCAGTTCTTC. Residues: CASSLFGEQFF.

The rearrangement uses TRBV27 and TRBJ1-2; no definite D call. V lost 3 bases to trimming and J lost 0 bases, with 5 bases between them. The CDR3 sequence is 13 residues long. Germline lookup yields CDR1 MNHEY and CDR2 SMNVEV (reference sequence). The CDR3 here is CASSFGPNYGYTF. The CDR3 DNA is TGTGCCAGCAGTTTTGGCCCTAACTATGGCTACACCTTC.

In its sample, this clonotype was seen a few times. The V gene is TRBV29-1, the J gene TRBJ2-1; either TRBD1 or TRBD2 may supply D (5 bases each). V was trimmed by 6 bases and J by 5 bases, leaving 14 bases between them. CDR3 size: 13 residues. CDR1 and CDR2 (germline): SQVTM, ANQGSEA. CDR3 region: CSVSGSLDNEQFF. CDR3 coding DNA: TGCAGCGTCTCAGGGAGTTTAGACAATGAGCAGTTCTTC.

The chain uses TRBV12-3 or TRBV12-4 and TRBJ1-6; 11 bases agree with TRBD1. There are 15 residues in the CDR3. V was clipped by 7 bases and J by 6 bases; unmatched bases: 5. In nucleotides, the CDR3 is TGTGCCAGCACCGGACAGGGGGCGGCTAATTCACCCCTCCACTTT. Translated: CASTGQGAANSPLHF.

This clonotype was counted between two and nine times. The chain links TRBV29-1 to TRBJ1-1, with a possible D match to TRBD1 (5 bases). From germline, CDR1 is SQVTM and CDR2 ANQGSEA. The CDR3 consists of 15 residues. CDR3 amino acids: CSSEGPGRRNTEAFF. The CDR3 DNA is TGCTCCAGTGAAGGGCCAGGGAGAAGGAACACTGAAGCTTTCTTT.

The rearrangement joins TRBV7-8 to TRBJ2-3; weak D call: TRBD2 (7 bases). The CDR3 consists of 16 residues. The V gene lost 2 bases and the J gene lost 1 base, with 13 bases spanning the gap. CDR1 is SGHVS, CDR2 FQNEAQ, per germline. CDR3: CASSLPGGSGTDTQYF. In nucleotides, the CDR3 is TGTGCCAGCAGCTTACCGGGGGGCAGCGGCACAGATACGCAGTATTTT.

The genes are TRBV20-1 and TRBJ1-2; D gene uncertain. CDR1 is DFQATT, CDR2 SNEGSKA, per germline (reference sequence). Trimming pared 3 bases from V and 4 bases from J, leaving 21 bases between. The CDR3 has 16 amino acids. This CDR3 is CSASGSGETESYGYTF. DNA for the CDR3: TGCAGTGCTAGCGGGAGCGGCGAGACGGAATCCTATGGCTACACCTTC.

The chain is built from TRBV11-1 and TRBJ2-5; tentatively, D is TRBD1 (5 bases). This CDR3 is built from 14 residues. Germline V CDR1 and CDR2: SGHAT, FQDESV (reference sequence). The V end lost 7 bases, the J end lost 1 base, and 13 bases lay between the germline ends. CDR3 protein: CASNLRTPQETQYF. CDR3 DNA sequence: TGTGCCAGCAACCTCCGGACACCCCAAGAGACCCAGTACTTC. The full variable domain, in which reference TRBV11-1 and TRBJ2-5 provide the parts outside the CDR3, is EAEVAQSPRYKITEKSQAVAFWCDPISGHATLYWYRQILGQGPELLVQFQDESVVDDSQLPKDRFSAERLKGVDSTLKIQPAELGDSAMYLCASNLRTPQETQYFGPGTRLLVL.

The chain is built from TRBV7-9 and TRBJ2-7, with D tentatively TRBD1 (6 bases). Germline V gene lookup returns CDR1 SEHNR and CDR2 FQNEAQ (reference sequence). The length of the CDR3 is 12 residues. V was clipped by 8 bases and J by 2 bases, with 10 bases between them. The CDR3 spells CASSGATYEQYF. The CDR3 coding sequence is TGTGCCAGCTCAGGGGCCACCTACGAGCAGTACTTC.

The table lists this clonotype with a few counts. This sequence joins TRBV4-2 and TRBJ2-7, with a weak D call TRBD2 (5 bases). In germline, CDR1 is LGHNA, CDR2 YNFKEQ. Trimming removed 4 bases from V and 5 bases from J, with 15 bases in between. The length of the CDR3 is 14 residues. The CDR3 here is CASSREAESNEQYF. CDR3 bases: TGTGCCAGCAGCCGAGAAGCGGAAAGCAACGAGCAGTACTTC.

This chain connects TRBV7-9 to TRBJ2-3; D is unresolved. Germline V CDR1 and CDR2: SEHNR, FQNEAQ (reference sequence). V shed 3 bases and J shed 4 bases, with 5 bases lying between them. The CDR3 sequence is 12 residues long. The CDR3 reads CASSLIADTQYF. CDR3 nucleotides: TGTGCCAGCAGCTTGATCGCAGATACGCAGTATTTT.

The chain uses TRBV11-2 and TRBJ2-1; perhaps D is TRBD1 or TRBD2 (6 bases each). The length of the CDR3 is 16 residues. The germline V and J ends were trimmed by 7 bases and 5 bases, with 21 bases remaining between them. The germline V gene has CDR1 SGHAT and CDR2 FQNNGV. CDR3 bases: TGTGCCAGCACCCCCTCGTGGGGGGCGATGAACAATGAGCAGTTCTTC. Translation gives CASTPSWGAMNNEQFF.

The sample holds a few counts of this clonotype. The chain combines TRBV13 with TRBJ2-1; 13 bases line up with TRBD2. This CDR3 comprises 15 residues. J gave up 8 bases and V 4 bases, and 5 bases lay outside the gene matches. The V gene's germline CDR1 is PRHDT and CDR2 FYEKMQ (reference sequence). The CDR3 coding sequence is TGTGCCAGCAGCTCGGGACTAGCGGGATCTTATGAGCAGTTCTTC. Its protein product is CASSSGLAGSYEQFF.

This clonotype occurred a few times. CDR3 in amino acids: CASSLAVGRNEQYF. The CDR3 DNA reads as TGTGCCAGCAGCTTAGCTGTGGGGCGGAACGAGCAGTACTTC. The gene calls are TRBV7-9 and TRBJ2-7; TRBD1 is a possible D gene (5 bases). The CDR3 consists of 14 residues. The germline V gene has CDR1 SEHNR and CDR2 FQNEAQ (reference sequence). The V end lost 0 bases, the J end lost 5 bases, and 11 bases lay between the germline ends.